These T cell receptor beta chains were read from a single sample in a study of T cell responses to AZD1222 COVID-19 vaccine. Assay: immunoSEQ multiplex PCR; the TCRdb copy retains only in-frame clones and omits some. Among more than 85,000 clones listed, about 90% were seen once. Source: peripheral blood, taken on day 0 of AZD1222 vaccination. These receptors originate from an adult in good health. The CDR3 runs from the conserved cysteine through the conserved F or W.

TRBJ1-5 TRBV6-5 CASSSSGTPNQPQHF
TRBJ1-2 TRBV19 CASSIGDGPGRF
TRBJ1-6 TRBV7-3 CASSPNPGSPLHF
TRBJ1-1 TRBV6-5 CASSYGPVNTEAFF
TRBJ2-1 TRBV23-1 CASSQSVYEQFF
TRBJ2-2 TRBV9 CASSVDPTGELFF
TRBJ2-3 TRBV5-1 CASSFRGGPDTQYF
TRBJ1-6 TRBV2 CASSAFANSPLHF
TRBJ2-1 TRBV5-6 CASSSGLRGLNEQFF
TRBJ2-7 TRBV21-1 CASNYGYEQYF